This TCR beta chain was identified in a study of control samples from healthy donors and cancer patients. Repertoires were generated with immunoSEQ multiplex PCR, while TCRdb's copy carries only in-frame clones and drops some. Here the sample spans some 150,000 clones, around 96% being singletons. Germline CDR1 SGHTA, CDR2 FQGNSA. This CDR3 spans 13 amino acids. Trimming removed 2 bases from V and 6 bases from J, with 10 bases in between. The sample taken for sequencing was blood. V is TRBV7-2 and J is TRBJ1-2, with D perhaps matching TRBD1 (6 bases). This receptor was identified in a woman aged 30 to 39 in good health. CDR3 nucleotides: TGTGCCAGCAGCTTACGAGGGGGGCATGGCTACACCTTC. Its protein is CASSLRGGHGYTF.